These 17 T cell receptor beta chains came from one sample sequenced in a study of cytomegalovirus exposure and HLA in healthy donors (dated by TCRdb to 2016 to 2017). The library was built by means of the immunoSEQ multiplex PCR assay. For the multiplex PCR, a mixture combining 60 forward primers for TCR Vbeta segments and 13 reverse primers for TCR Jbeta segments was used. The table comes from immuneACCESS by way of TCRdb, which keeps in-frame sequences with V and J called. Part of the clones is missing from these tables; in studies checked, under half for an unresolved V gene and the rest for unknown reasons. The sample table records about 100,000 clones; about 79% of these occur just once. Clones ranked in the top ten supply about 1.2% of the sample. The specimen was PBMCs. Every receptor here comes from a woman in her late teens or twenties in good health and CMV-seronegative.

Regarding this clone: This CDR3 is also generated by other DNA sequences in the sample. CDR3 coding DNA: TGTGCCAGCAGCTCTTTAGCGGTTAGCACAGATACGCAGTATTTT. Its translation: CASSSLAVSTDTQYF. The rearrangement joins TRBV7-3 to TRBJ2-3; possible D gene TRBD2, 6 bases. V was pared by 4 bases and J by 0 bases, with 11 bases between. This CDR3 is built from 15 residues. Germline CDR1 SGHTA, CDR2 FQGTGA.

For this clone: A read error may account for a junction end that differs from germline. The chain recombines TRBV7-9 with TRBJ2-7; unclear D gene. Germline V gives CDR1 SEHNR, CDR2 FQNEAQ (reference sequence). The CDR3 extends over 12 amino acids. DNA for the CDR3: TGTTCCAGCTGCTCGGGTAACTACGAGCAGTACTTC. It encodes CSSCSGNYEQYF.

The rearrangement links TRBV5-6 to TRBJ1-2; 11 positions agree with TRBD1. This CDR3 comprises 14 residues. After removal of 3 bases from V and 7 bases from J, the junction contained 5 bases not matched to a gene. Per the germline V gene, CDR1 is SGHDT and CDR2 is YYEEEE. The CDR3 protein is CASSSGQGAGGYTF. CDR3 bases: TGTGCCAGCAGCTCCGGACAGGGGGCTGGTGGCTACACCTTC.

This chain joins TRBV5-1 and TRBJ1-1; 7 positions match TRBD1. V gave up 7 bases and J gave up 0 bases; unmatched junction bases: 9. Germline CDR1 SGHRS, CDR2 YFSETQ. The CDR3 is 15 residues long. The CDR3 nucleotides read TGCGCCAGCGCCTGGGACAGCCCGATGAACACTGAAGCTTTCTTT. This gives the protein CASAWDSPMNTEAFF.

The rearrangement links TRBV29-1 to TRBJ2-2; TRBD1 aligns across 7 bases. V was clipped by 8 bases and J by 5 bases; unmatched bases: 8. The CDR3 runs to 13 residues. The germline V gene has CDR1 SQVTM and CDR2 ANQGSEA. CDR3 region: CSSWTGVTGELFF. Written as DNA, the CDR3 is TGCAGCTCCTGGACAGGCGTAACCGGGGAGCTGTTTTTT.

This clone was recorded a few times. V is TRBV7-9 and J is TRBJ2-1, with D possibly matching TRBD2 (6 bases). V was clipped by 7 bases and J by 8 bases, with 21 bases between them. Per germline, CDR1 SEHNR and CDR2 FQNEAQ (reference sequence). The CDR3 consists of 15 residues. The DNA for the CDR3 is TGTGCCAGCACCTCAAGGGAGGCTCCGTTCGATGAGCAGTTCTTC. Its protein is CASTSREAPFDEQFF.

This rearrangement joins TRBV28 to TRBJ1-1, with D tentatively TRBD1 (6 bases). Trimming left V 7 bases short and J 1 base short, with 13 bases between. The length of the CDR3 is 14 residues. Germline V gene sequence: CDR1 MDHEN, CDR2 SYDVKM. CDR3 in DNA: TGTGCCAGCACTACCAGGACAGCGAACACTGAAGCTTTCTTT. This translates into CASTTRTANTEAFF. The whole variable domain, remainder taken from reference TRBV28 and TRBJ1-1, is DVKVTQSSRYLVKRTGEKVFLECVQDMDHENMFWYRQDPGLGLRLIYFSYDVKMKEKGDIPEGYSVSREKKERFSLILESASTNQTSMYLCASTTRTANTEAFFGQGTRLTVV.

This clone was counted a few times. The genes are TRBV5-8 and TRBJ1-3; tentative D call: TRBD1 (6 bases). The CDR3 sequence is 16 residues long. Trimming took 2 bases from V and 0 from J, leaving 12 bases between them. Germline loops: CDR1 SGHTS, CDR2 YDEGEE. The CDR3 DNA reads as TGTGCCAGCAGCTTACGGACAGTTCTCTCTGGAAACACCATATATTTT. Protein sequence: CASSLRTVLSGNTIYF. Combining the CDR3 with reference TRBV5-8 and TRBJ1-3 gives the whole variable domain EAGVTQSPTHLIKTRGQQATLRCSPISGHTSVYWYQQALGLGLQFLLWYDEGEERNRGNFPPRFSGRQFPNYSSELNVNALELEDSALYLCASSLRTVLSGNTIYFGEGSWLTVV.

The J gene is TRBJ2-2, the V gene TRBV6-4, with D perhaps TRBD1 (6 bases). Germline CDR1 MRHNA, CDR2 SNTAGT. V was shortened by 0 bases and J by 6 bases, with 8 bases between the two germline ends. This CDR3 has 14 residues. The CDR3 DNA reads TGTGCCAGCAGTGACTCGGGGGCGCCCGGGGAGCTGTTTTTT. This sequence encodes CASSDSGAPGELFF.

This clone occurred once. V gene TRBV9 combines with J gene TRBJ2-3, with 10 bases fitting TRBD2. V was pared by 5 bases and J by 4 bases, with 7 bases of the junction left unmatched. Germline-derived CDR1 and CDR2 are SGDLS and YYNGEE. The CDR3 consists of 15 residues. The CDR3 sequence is CASSWSGGASDTQYF. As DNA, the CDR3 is TGTGCCAGCAGTTGGAGCGGGGGGGCATCAGATACGCAGTATTTT. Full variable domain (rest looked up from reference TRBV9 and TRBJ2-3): DSGVTQTPKHLITATGQRVTLRCSPRSGDLSVYWYQQSLDQGLQFLIQYYNGEERAKGNILERFSAQQFPDLHSELNLSSLELGDSALYFCASSWSGGASDTQYFGPGTRLTVL.

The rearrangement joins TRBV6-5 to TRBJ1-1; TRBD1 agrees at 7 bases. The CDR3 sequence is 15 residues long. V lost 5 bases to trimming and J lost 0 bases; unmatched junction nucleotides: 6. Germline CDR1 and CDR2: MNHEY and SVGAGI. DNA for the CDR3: TGTGCCAGCAGTCCGGGGACAGAGCTGAACACTGAAGCTTTCTTT. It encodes CASSPGTELNTEAFF.

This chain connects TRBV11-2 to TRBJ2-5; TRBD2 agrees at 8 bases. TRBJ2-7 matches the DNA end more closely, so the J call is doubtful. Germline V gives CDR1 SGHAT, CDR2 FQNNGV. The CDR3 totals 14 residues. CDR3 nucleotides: TGTGCCAGCAGCTTAGCAGCGGGAGTCTACGAGCAGTACTTC. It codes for CASSLAAGVYEQYF.

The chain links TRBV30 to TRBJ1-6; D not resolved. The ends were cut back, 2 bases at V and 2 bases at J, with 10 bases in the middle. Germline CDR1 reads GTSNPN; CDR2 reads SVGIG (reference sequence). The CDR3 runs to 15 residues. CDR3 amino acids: CAWSREGTYNSPLHF. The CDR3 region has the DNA TGTGCCTGGAGTAGGGAGGGCACCTATAATTCACCCCTCCACTTT.

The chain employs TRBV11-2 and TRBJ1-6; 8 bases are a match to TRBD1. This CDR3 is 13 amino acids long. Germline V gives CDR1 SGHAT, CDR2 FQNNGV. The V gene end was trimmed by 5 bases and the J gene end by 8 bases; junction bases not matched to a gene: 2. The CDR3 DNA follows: TGTGCCAGCAGCCCGACAGGGGATTCACCCCTCCACTTT. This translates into CASSPTGDSPLHF.

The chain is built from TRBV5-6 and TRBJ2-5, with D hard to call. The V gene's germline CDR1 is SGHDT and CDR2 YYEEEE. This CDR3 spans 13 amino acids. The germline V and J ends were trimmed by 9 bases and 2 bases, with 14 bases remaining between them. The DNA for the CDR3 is TGTGCCATTGGGTTCATCGGGCAAGAGACCCAGTACTTC. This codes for CAIGFIGQETQYF.

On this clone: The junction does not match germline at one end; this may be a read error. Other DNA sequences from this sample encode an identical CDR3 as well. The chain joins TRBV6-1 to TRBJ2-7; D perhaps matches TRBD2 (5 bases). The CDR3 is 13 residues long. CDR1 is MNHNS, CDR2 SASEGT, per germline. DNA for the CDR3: TGTGCCAGCAGTGTGGAGGCCCCCTACGAGCAGTACTTT. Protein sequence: CASSVEAPYEQYF.

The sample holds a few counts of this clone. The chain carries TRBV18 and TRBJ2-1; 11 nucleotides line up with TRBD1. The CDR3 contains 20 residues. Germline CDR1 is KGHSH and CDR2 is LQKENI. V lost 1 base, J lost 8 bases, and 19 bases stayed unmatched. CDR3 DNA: TGTGCCAGCTCACCACACACAGGGAACTCCTGGACAGGGGGCCTCTATGAGCAGTTCTTC. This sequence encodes CASSPHTGNSWTGGLYEQFF.